These T cell receptor beta chains were read from a single sample in a study of cytomegalovirus exposure and HLA in healthy donors. The repertoire was sequenced with immunoSEQ multiplex PCR; TCRdb's copy has only in-frame clones and lacks some. Among tens of thousands of clones listed, about 88% were seen once. Source material: PBMCs. These receptor sequences come from a man aged 18 to 29 in good health and CMV-seronegative. The conserved cysteine and the conserved F or W are not part of the CDR3 here.

CDR3 | J | V
ASSYSSLATEAF | TRBJ1-1 | TRBV6-5
ASATYNEQF | TRBJ2-1 | TRBV12-5
ATSRDEWGDRGSGTQY | TRBJ2-3 | TRBV15
ASSFWREGSYEQY | TRBJ2-7 | TRBV5-4
ASSFRPGQLYGYT | TRBJ1-2 | TRBV7-9
ASSAREGYYGYT | TRBJ1-2 | TRBV7-2
ASSEWWAGEQPQH | TRBJ1-5 | TRBV6-1
AQGAGDTQY | TRBJ2-3 | TRBV30
AWIGTGETQY | TRBJ2-5 | TRBV30
ASSVDHRLGETQY | TRBJ2-5 | TRBV9
ASSLLMGAGSPNTEAF | TRBJ1-1 | TRBV7-9
ASSYLTGMGTDTQY | TRBJ2-3 | TRBV6-5
ASSQQGSSYNEQF | TRBJ2-1 | TRBV6-5
ASSLWVGQGPSGYT | TRBJ1-2 | TRBV28
ASSVQGRTEAF | TRBJ1-1 | TRBV5-4
ARKVSGQGNYGYT | TRBJ1-2 | TRBV27
ASSVSGTGGETQY | TRBJ2-5 | TRBV19
ASSLVRGSGDTQY | TRBJ2-3 | TRBV7-3
ASEVAGGLGEQY | TRBJ2-7 | TRBV28
ASSSRTGAYEQY | TRBJ2-7 | TRBV5-1
ASSLLVPAYNEQF | TRBJ2-1 | TRBV4-1